Shown below are 20 T cell receptor beta chains from a single sample sequenced in a study of T-cell reconstitution after alpha-beta-depleted transplantation in children. It was with unique molecular identifiers that the TCRbeta library was prepared. Via MiXCR, TCRdb re-called the PCR reads, giving one row per CDR3 protein. The data hold around 600,000 distinct CDR3 sequences, with roughly 23% observed a single time. The specimen was PBMCs, mostly from graft donor cells, collected 360 days after TCRalphabeta/CD19-depleted stem cell transplant. The receptors derive from a boy in the first two years of life who had a stem cell transplant for acute myeloid leukemia, so the T cells may come from the graft donor.

This chain links TRBV2 with TRBJ2-7; D is perhaps TRBD1 or TRBD2 (5 bases each). CDR1 is SNHLY and CDR2 is FYNNEI in the germline V gene. This CDR3 region has 13 residues. The germline V and J ends were trimmed by 7 bases and 1 base, with 11 bases remaining between them. CDR3 sequence reads: CASNWDRSYEQYV. CDR3 nucleotide sequence: TGTGCCAGCAATTGGGACCGATCCTACGAGCAGTACGTC.

In its sample, this clonotype was seen once. The chain is built from TRBV7-2 and TRBJ2-7, with 8 bases matching TRBD1. The CDR3 contains 15 residues. The germline CDR1 and CDR2 sequences are SGHTA and FQGNSA. V was clipped by 1 base and J by 3 bases; unmatched bases: 5. The CDR3 nucleotides are TGTGCCAGCAGCTTAGAACCAGGGGGCGACTACGAGCAGTACTTC. It yields the protein CASSLEPGGDYEQYF.

This clonotype was detected ten times or more. This chain joins TRBV6-1 and TRBJ1-1; D is uncertain. Germline V lookup: CDR1 MNHNS, CDR2 SASEGT. V lost 7 bases and J lost 3, with 12 bases in between. This CDR3 has 13 amino acids. CDR3 in amino acids: CASTPMGYTEAFF. DNA for the CDR3: TGTGCCAGCACTCCCATGGGGTACACTGAAGCTTTCTTT.

This clonotype was seen many times. The rearrangement joins TRBV15 to TRBJ1-3; D possibly corresponds to TRBD1 (6 bases). The CDR3 covers 16 residues. Trimming took 3 bases from V and 7 from J, leaving 19 bases between them. The germline CDR1 and CDR2 sequences are LNHNV and YYDKDF (reference sequence). CDR3 sequence (DNA): TGTGCCACCAGCAGCGTCTTGCGACAGGAGGCTAACACCATATATTTT. Protein sequence: CATSSVLRQEANTIYF.

There are many counts of this clonotype. The chain employs TRBV4-2 and TRBJ1-2; 8 bases align to TRBD1. The CDR3 contains 15 residues. Germline loops: CDR1 LGHNA, CDR2 YNFKEQ. Losses at the gene ends were 1 base for V and 4 bases for J; bases not matched to a gene: 5. In DNA form, the CDR3 reads TGTGCCAGCAGCCAAGCTGGGACAGGTATCTATGGCTACACCTTC. Its protein product is CASSQAGTGIYGYTF.

The chain employs TRBV20-1 and TRBJ1-1; tentatively, D is TRBD1 (6 bases). Germline V gene data show CDR1 as DFQATT and CDR2 as SNEGSKA (reference sequence). The V gene lost 2 bases and the J gene lost 4 bases, with 11 bases spanning the gap. CDR3 length: 13 amino acids. The CDR3 reads CSARTGRGTEAFF. CDR3 DNA sequence: TGCAGTGCTAGAACAGGGAGGGGCACTGAAGCTTTCTTT.

V usage is TRBV4-2 and J usage is TRBJ2-1; unclear D gene. The germline V and J ends were trimmed by 0 bases and 4 bases, with 16 bases remaining between them. Germline CDR1 is LGHNA and CDR2 is YNFKEQ. The CDR3 spans 17 residues. In nucleotides, the CDR3 is TGTGCCAGCAGCCAAGATTACGGACGGAGCCTTTACAATGAGCAGTTCTTC. Protein product: CASSQDYGRSLYNEQFF.

The chain couples TRBV12-3 or TRBV12-4 to TRBJ2-5; 10 bases map to TRBD2. J lost 2 bases, V lost 5 bases, and 5 bases had no gene match. This CDR3 has 15 residues. The CDR3 coding sequence is TGTGCCAGCAGTGGCTCTAGCGGGGGTCAAGAGACCCAGTACTTC. This gives the protein CASSGSSGGQETQYF.

V gene TRBV20-1 combines with J gene TRBJ2-3, with TRBD2 identical over 7 bases. Per the germline V gene, CDR1 is DFQATT and CDR2 is SNEGSKA (reference sequence). This CDR3 is 15 amino acids long. J gave up 2 bases and V 4 bases, and 9 bases lay outside the gene matches. Written as DNA, the CDR3 is TGCAGTGCTACGAATCAGCGGGGATACACAGATACGCAGTATTTT. It translates to CSATNQRGYTDTQYF.

This clonotype was seen a handful of times. V is TRBV7-9 and J is TRBJ2-7; 7 bases are shared with TRBD1. The CDR3 length is 14 residues. With V trimmed by 5 bases and J by 8 bases, 12 bases remained unmatched. CDR1 and CDR2 from the germline V gene are SEHNR and FQNEAQ (reference sequence). CDR3 sequence reads: CASSRPDREIQQYV. For the CDR3, the DNA is TGTGCCAGCAGCCGCCCAGACAGGGAGATTCAGCAGTACGTC.

The chain carries TRBV2 and TRBJ2-3; perhaps D is TRBD1 or TRBD2 (5 bases each). Germline V gene lookup returns CDR1 SNHLY and CDR2 FYNNEI. The CDR3 has 14 residues. V was trimmed by 6 bases and J by 2 bases, leaving 12 bases between them. The CDR3 reads CASSRGTHTDTQYF. In nucleotides, the CDR3 is TGTGCCAGCAGCCGGGGCACCCACACAGATACGCAGTATTTT.

A remark on this clonotype: The junction departs from the called germline gene at one end, perhaps through a read error. This chain connects TRBV12-3 or TRBV12-4 to TRBJ1-5, with D possibly being TRBD1 (5 bases). There are 13 residues in the CDR3. CDR3 sequence: CASSGRGSQPRHF. The CDR3, as DNA: TGTGCCAGCAGTGGAAGGGGAAGTCAGCCCCGGCATTTT.

In this sample, this clonotype turned up many times. J is TRBJ2-7 and V is TRBV20-1; 7 bases map to TRBD1. V dropped 3 bases and J dropped 6; count of bases not matched to a gene: 5. The CDR3 totals 12 residues. Germline lookup yields CDR1 DFQATT and CDR2 SNEGSKA (reference sequence). The CDR3 region has the DNA TGCAGTGCTAGTCCCACAGGGGCCGAGCAGTACTTC. This translates into CSASPTGAEQYF.

This clonotype was seen at least ten times. The J gene is TRBJ2-2, the V gene TRBV12-3 or TRBV12-4, with D perhaps assigned TRBD1 or TRBD2 (5 bases each). The CDR3 consists of 15 residues. V was shortened by 3 bases and J by 2 bases, with 10 bases between the two germline ends. The CDR3 bases are TGTGCCAGCAGTTTCGGCAGGGACAACACCGGGGAGCTGTTTTTT. Translated: CASSFGRDNTGELFF.

This chain links TRBV6-5 with TRBJ2-2; 9 bases map to TRBD1. The V gene's germline CDR1 is MNHEY and CDR2 SVGAGI. V shed 1 base, J shed 5 bases, and the junction held 8 bases outside the gene matches. This CDR3 is 17 amino acids long. The CDR3: CASSYYGGTGITGELFF. DNA of the CDR3: TGTGCCAGCAGTTACTACGGCGGGACAGGGATAACCGGGGAGCTGTTTTTT.

In the case of this clonotype: Given a much more abundant clone one base away, this may be a read error. The rearrangement links TRBV20-1 to TRBJ2-3, with TRBD2 matching 9 bases. This CDR3 has 16 amino acids. CDR1 and CDR2 from the germline V gene are DFQATT and SNEGSKA (reference sequence). CDR3 nucleotide sequence: TGCTGTGCTAGAGATCTACTAGCGGGCCGCACAGATACGCAGTATTTT. Protein: CCARDLLAGRTDTQYF.

This chain links TRBV21-1 with TRBJ2-5; TRBD2 was called by the table and not checked on the DNA. TRBV21-1 is recorded as a pseudogene. The length of the CDR3 is 17 residues. The CDR3 coding sequence is TGTGCCAGCTGGAGGTCGGAAACGGGGTGGTACCAAGAGACCCAGTACTTC. Translation gives CASWRSETGWYQETQYF.

On this clonotype: The limits of the CDR3 on the DNA are not certain, so only TCRdb's listed CDR3 is given. The V and J genes are TRBV7-5 and TRBJ2-2. TRBV7-5 is classified as a pseudogene. The CDR3 has 15 amino acids, counting both end residues. The CDR3 sequence: CISVSEVSFTGELFF.

This rearrangement joins TRBV18 to TRBJ2-7, with D possibly TRBD1 on 5 matching bases. V was trimmed by 1 base and J by 1 base, leaving 14 bases between them. Germline CDR1 and CDR2: KGHSH and LQKENI. The CDR3 spans 16 residues. The CDR3 nucleotides read TGTGCCAGCTCACCACAAAGAACAGGTGTGTCCTACGAGCAGTACTTC. It is translated as CASSPQRTGVSYEQYF. Full variable domain (outside the CDR3, taken from reference TRBV18 and TRBJ2-7): NAGVMQNPRHLVRRRGQEARLRCSPMKGHSHVYWYRQLPEEGLKFMVYLQKENIIDESGMPKERFSAEFPKEGPSILRIQQVVRGDSAAYFCASSPQRTGVSYEQYFGPGTRLTVT.

The sample holds many counts of this clonotype. This sequence joins TRBV11-2 and TRBJ2-1, with no clear D. Trimming stripped 1 base from V and 2 bases from J, with 6 bases between. Germline assignment: CDR1 SGHAT and CDR2 FQNNGV. The CDR3 is 14 residues long. The CDR3 is CASSLAQPYNEQFF. CDR3 DNA: TGTGCCAGCAGCTTAGCGCAGCCCTACAATGAGCAGTTCTTC.